The T cell receptor (beta chain) under discussion was sequenced for a study of blood T cell repertoires in COVID-19 (dated by TCRdb to between 2020 and 2021). Regarding the study in general: The collaborator samples originated in the United States, Italy and Spain and spanned the acute and convalescent phases of COVID-19. The prospective study material was composed of cDNA or gDNA derived from T cells, B-cell-depleted T cells, or PBMCs. Subjects who had been exposed to COVID-19, were actively infected with it, or had recovered from it provided the deeply sampled blood TCRbeta repertoires that made up the dataset. A freely available public database, intended as a resource for researchers studying the immune response to SARS-CoV-2, is where the repertoires were released. The samples were drawn from the first 160 participants of the ongoing ImmuneRACE study and from over a thousand subjects provided by 6 global collaborators. A de-identified subject ID, COVID-19 status, age in years and sex were almost always included in the sample metadata. HLA class I and class II types, where available, came from metadata supplied by the sample provider rather than from assay-based typing. Broad study findings and their caveats: The amount of clinical and demographic metadata varied by source and participant and was provided uncurated.

TCRbeta CDR3 regions were amplified from genomic DNA using the immunoSEQ Assay, a bias-controlled multiplex PCR. Per the original workflow: Nucleated cell counts per sample were estimated from amplification of reference gene primers within the assay. To quantify the absolute abundance of each unique TCRbeta CDR3 rearrangement, sequence reads were collapsed and filtered. Productive Simpson clonality was computed per sample as the square root of Simpson's diversity index over productive rearrangements. The immuneACCESS repertoire file appears here via TCRdb, limited to in-frame rearrangements. These files lack a portion of the clones; in checked studies, under half of the deficit traces to unresolved V genes, and the cause of the others is not known. The DNA gave D and trimming, while V, J and clone size come from that table. This sample is represented by about 130,000 clones; less than 90% of them were singletons. Roughly an eighth of the sample belongs to the ten largest clones.

A second Seattle source provided samples from volunteer blood donors who had recovered from COVID-19. Whole blood was collected in K2EDTA tubes by collaborating institutions according to the institutions' own protocols. Collaborator samples were shipped for TCRbeta analysis as frozen whole blood, isolated PBMCs, or DNA extracted from either sample type. The CDR3 runs 18 amino acids, cysteine and phenylalanine included. The kept DNA is CDR3 alone, 54 bases in frame from the first base. V loses 3 bases of germline sequence and J loses 1 base, and the interval between the two ends is 16 bases. The germline V gene encodes CDR1 LNHDA and CDR2 SQIVND (reference sequence). On this clone: No cognate antigen has been identified for it. Per-base qualities were not stored, and no clone one base away is much larger.

The sample consisted of peripheral blood. The source of this sequence is a woman aged 25 to 45 who had recovered from COVID-19. Rearrangement joined TRBV19 to TRBJ2-6; TRBD1 is possibly the D segment (6 matching bases). The sequence in DNA is TGTGCCAGTAGTATTGGTCAGGGGACATGGTCTGGGGCCAACGTCCTGACTTTC. Its product reads: CASSIGQGTWSGANVLTF.